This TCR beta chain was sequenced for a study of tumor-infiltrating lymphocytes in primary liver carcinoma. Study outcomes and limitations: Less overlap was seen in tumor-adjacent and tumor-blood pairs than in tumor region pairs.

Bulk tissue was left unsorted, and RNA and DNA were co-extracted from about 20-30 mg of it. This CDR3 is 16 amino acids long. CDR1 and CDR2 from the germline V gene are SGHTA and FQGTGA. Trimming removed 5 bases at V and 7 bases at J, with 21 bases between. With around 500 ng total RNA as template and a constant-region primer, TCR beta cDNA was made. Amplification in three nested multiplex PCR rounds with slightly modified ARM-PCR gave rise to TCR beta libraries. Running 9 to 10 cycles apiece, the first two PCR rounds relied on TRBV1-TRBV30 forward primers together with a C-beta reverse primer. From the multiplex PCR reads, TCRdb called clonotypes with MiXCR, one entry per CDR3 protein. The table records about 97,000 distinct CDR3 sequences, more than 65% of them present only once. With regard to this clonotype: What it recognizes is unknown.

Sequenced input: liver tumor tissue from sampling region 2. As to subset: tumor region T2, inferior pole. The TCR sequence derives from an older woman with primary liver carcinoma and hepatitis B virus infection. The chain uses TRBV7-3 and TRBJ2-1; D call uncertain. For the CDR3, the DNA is TGTGCCAGCAGCAGTCCCCTAGGTATCGAAAGAAATGAGCAGTTCTTC. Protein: CASSSPLGIERNEQFF.